What follows are 20 T cell receptor beta chains derived from one specimen sequenced in a study of identical twins. TCRdb passed the 5' RACE reads through MiXCR, listing each CDR3 protein once. Here the sample spans 450,000 to 500,000 distinct CDR3 sequences, roughly an eighth being singletons. The sample was also reused in another study, on yellow fever vaccine responses in identical twins.

The sample taken for sequencing was CD4+ T cells sorted from blood. Source of these receptors: a woman under 30 in good health.

The rearrangement joins TRBV25-1 to TRBJ2-3, with D possibly matching TRBD1 (7 bases). The V end lost 8 bases, the J end lost 0 bases, and 12 bases lay between the germline ends. The V gene's germline CDR1 is MGHDK and CDR2 SYGVNS. CDR3 length: 14 amino acids. The CDR3 here is CASAGQLSTDTQYF. CDR3 DNA: TGTGCCAGCGCGGGACAGCTTAGCACAGATACGCAGTATTTT.

J is TRBJ2-7 and V is TRBV30; possible D gene TRBD2, 5 bases. Germline V gene data show CDR1 as GTSNPN and CDR2 as SVGIG (reference sequence). The CDR3 runs to 12 residues. Between the trimmed V and J ends, which lost 4 bases and 5 bases, there was a span of 12 bases. The CDR3 DNA reads TGTGCCTGGAATCCGGCGCGGGACGAGCAGTACTTC. Translated, it gives CAWNPARDEQYF.

This clonotype was observed a few times. The chain has TRBV5-1 and TRBJ2-7, with 11 bases matching TRBD1. V shed 7 bases, J shed 2 bases, and the junction held 5 bases outside the gene matches. The CDR3 covers 14 residues. Germline CDR1 SGHRS, CDR2 YFSETQ. The CDR3, as DNA: TGCGCCAGCGCGGGGACAGGGGGGACCTACGAGCAGTACTTC. Its translation is CASAGTGGTYEQYF.

In this sample, this clonotype turned up a few times. J is TRBJ2-1 and V is TRBV9; 7 bases align to TRBD1. V gave up 4 bases and J gave up 1 base; unmatched junction bases: 14. This CDR3 comprises 18 residues. Germline lookup yields CDR1 SGDLS and CDR2 YYNGEE. The CDR3 spells CASSPRGRPGQSYNEQFF. CDR3 nucleotide sequence: TGTGCCAGCAGCCCTCGTGGGCGGCCGGGACAGTCCTACAATGAGCAGTTCTTC.

The gene calls are TRBV11-3 and TRBJ2-1; 9 bases are a match to TRBD1. CDR3 length: 14 amino acids. V was clipped by 5 bases and J by 7 bases; unmatched bases: 6. Germline values: CDR1 SGHNT, CDR2 YENEEA. This CDR3 reads CASSHFGTGNEQFF. The CDR3 nucleotides are TGTGCCAGCAGCCATTTTGGGACAGGGAATGAGCAGTTCTTC.

This clonotype was recorded at least ten times. V and J are TRBV10-3 and TRBJ2-3; D not resolved. This CDR3 region has 15 residues. The V end was cut by 6 bases, the J end by 0 bases, with 13 bases between. Germline-derived CDR1 and CDR2 are ENHRY and SYGVKD. This chain's CDR3 is CAISQGAPSTDTQYF. The CDR3 DNA follows: TGTGCCATCAGCCAAGGAGCCCCTAGCACAGATACGCAGTATTTT.

This clonotype occurred a few times. This chain uses TRBV20-1 with TRBJ2-2; 12 bases line up with TRBD2. The V segment lost 6 bases and the J segment 3 bases; nucleotides outside the gene matches: 8. The germline V gene encodes CDR1 DFQATT and CDR2 SNEGSKA (reference sequence). The CDR3 sequence is 16 residues long. The CDR3 sequence is CSATLLAGGYTGELFF. In nucleotides, the CDR3 is TGCAGTGCAACTTTACTAGCGGGAGGATACACCGGGGAGCTGTTTTTT.

This clonotype was seen ten or more times. The chain recombines TRBV12-3 or TRBV12-4 with TRBJ1-6, with D hard to call. The CDR3 is 12 amino acids. Trimming shortened V by 3 bases and J by 6 bases, and 3 bases separated the two germline ends. CDR3 in amino acids: CASSLSNSPLHF. The CDR3 bases are TGTGCCAGCAGTTTGAGTAATTCACCCCTCCACTTT.

This clonotype was counted a single time. The V and J genes are TRBV6-6 and TRBJ2-3, with TRBD2 as a possible D gene (5 bases). Per the germline V gene, CDR1 is MNHNY and CDR2 is SVGAGI (reference sequence). There are 13 residues in the CDR3. V dropped 11 bases and J dropped 6 bases, with 18 bases sitting between them. Here the CDR3 reads CAGGQVGVDTQYF. In DNA, the CDR3 is TGTGCCGGCGGGCAGGTTGGTGTGGATACGCAGTATTTT.

The rearrangement uses TRBV19 and TRBJ2-2; possibly TRBD2 for D (5 bases). Germline V gene lookup returns CDR1 LNHDA and CDR2 SQIVND (reference sequence). V lost 0 bases, J lost 4 bases, and 15 bases lay in between. CDR3 size: 17 residues. CDR3 amino acids: CASSIDPRTAGTGELFF. As DNA, the CDR3 is TGTGCCAGTAGTATAGACCCCCGTACTGCGGGCACCGGGGAGCTGTTTTTT.

This clonotype was counted ten times or more. The J gene is TRBJ1-1, the V gene TRBV5-1; D not certain. CDR1 and CDR2 (germline): SGHRS, YFSETQ. The CDR3 is made up of 15 amino acids. V was pared by 0 bases and J by 3 bases, with 12 bases between. The CDR3 DNA reads TGCGCCAGCAGCTTGGGAACGAGGCAGGACACTGAAGCTTTCTTT. Protein product: CASSLGTRQDTEAFF.

This clonotype appeared many times. The V and J genes are TRBV20-1 and TRBJ2-2; D is unclear. V dropped 3 bases and J dropped 4 bases, with 6 bases sitting between them. Germline CDR1 is DFQATT and CDR2 is SNEGSKA (reference sequence). The CDR3 consists of 12 residues. CDR3 in DNA: TGCAGTGCTAGGGCTAGCACCGGGGAGCTGTTTTTT. Translation: CSARASTGELFF.

The chain joins TRBV7-9 to TRBJ2-7; weak D call: TRBD1 (5 bases). There are 17 residues in the CDR3. Trimming shortened V by 2 bases and J by 4 bases, and 21 bases separated the two germline ends. CDR1 is SEHNR and CDR2 is FQNEAQ in the germline V gene (reference sequence). CDR3 sequence (DNA): TGTGCCAGCAGCTTAAAAGGCCAGGGTGATTCCCAATACGAGCAGTACTTC. Translation: CASSLKGQGDSQYEQYF. Based on the CDR3 plus reference TRBV7-9 and TRBJ2-7, the full variable domain is DTGVSQNPRHKITKRGQNVTFRCDPISEHNRLYWYRQTLGQGPEFLTYFQNEAQLEKSRLLSDRFSAERPKGSFSTLEIQRTEQGDSAMYLCASSLKGQGDSQYEQYFGPGTRLTVT.

This clonotype was detected a few times. The V gene is TRBV7-9, the J gene TRBJ2-5, with TRBD1 identical over 7 bases. The J segment lost 1 base and the V segment lost 6 bases, leaving 5 bases of the junction unmatched. This CDR3 region has 14 residues. Germline-derived CDR1 and CDR2 are SEHNR and FQNEAQ (reference sequence). Written as DNA, the CDR3 is TGTGCCAGCAGAATGACAGGGATCCAAGAGACCCAGTACTTC. Residues: CASRMTGIQETQYF.

This clonotype occurred a few times. The chain carries TRBV5-1 and TRBJ2-5, with D unclear. This CDR3 has 14 residues. The germline gives CDR1 SGHRS, CDR2 YFSETQ. V was clipped by 6 bases and J by 1 base, with 13 bases between them. CDR3 sequence reads: CASKLSPFQETQYF. CDR3 nucleotide sequence: TGCGCCAGCAAACTATCGCCATTCCAAGAGACCCAGTACTTC.

The chain carries TRBV7-9 and TRBJ2-5, with D uncertain. Trimming removed 0 bases at V and 1 base at J, with 12 bases between. Germline V lookup: CDR1 SEHNR, CDR2 FQNEAQ (reference sequence). The CDR3 is made up of 16 amino acids. The CDR3 nucleotides are TGTGCCAGCAGCTTAGCGGGTTCCGGGTCCCAAGAGACCCAGTACTTC. Encoded protein: CASSLAGSGSQETQYF.

The gene calls are TRBV7-9 and TRBJ2-6; 9 bases line up with TRBD1. V lost 5 bases, J lost 13 bases, and 12 bases stayed unmatched. The germline V gene encodes CDR1 SEHNR and CDR2 FQNEAQ (reference sequence). The CDR3 runs 15 residues. The CDR3 sequence is CASSVGRDRALVLTF. For the CDR3, the DNA is TGTGCCAGCAGCGTCGGCCGGGACAGGGCTTTGGTCCTGACTTTC.

V is TRBV4-3 and J is TRBJ2-3; 10 bases agree with TRBD2. Germline-derived CDR1 and CDR2 are LGHNA and YSLEER. This CDR3 region has 16 residues. V gave up 2 bases and J gave up 5 bases; unmatched junction bases: 7. This CDR3 reads CASSQRLAGQVDTQYF. CDR3 in DNA: TGCGCCAGCAGCCAACGACTAGCGGGTCAAGTAGATACGCAGTATTTT.

The CDR3 spells CASSYSGQGSGTGELFF. The CDR3 DNA follows: TGTGCCAGCAGTTACTCGGGACAGGGATCTGGCACCGGGGAGCTGTTTTTT. This chain joins TRBV6-5 and TRBJ2-2, with 9 bases that match TRBD1. The CDR3 contains 17 residues. V lost 0 bases to trimming and J lost 4 bases; unmatched junction nucleotides: 6. Germline CDR1 reads MNHEY; CDR2 reads SVGAGI.

This clonotype was detected a few times. The chain employs TRBV5-6 and TRBJ2-2; D ambiguous. From germline, CDR1 is SGHDT and CDR2 YYEEEE. V lost 0 bases to trimming and J lost 4 bases, with 10 bases between them. This CDR3 is built from 15 residues. The CDR3 loop reads CASSLGLGFTGELFF. The CDR3 coding sequence is TGTGCCAGCAGCTTGGGACTGGGGTTCACCGGGGAGCTGTTTTTT.